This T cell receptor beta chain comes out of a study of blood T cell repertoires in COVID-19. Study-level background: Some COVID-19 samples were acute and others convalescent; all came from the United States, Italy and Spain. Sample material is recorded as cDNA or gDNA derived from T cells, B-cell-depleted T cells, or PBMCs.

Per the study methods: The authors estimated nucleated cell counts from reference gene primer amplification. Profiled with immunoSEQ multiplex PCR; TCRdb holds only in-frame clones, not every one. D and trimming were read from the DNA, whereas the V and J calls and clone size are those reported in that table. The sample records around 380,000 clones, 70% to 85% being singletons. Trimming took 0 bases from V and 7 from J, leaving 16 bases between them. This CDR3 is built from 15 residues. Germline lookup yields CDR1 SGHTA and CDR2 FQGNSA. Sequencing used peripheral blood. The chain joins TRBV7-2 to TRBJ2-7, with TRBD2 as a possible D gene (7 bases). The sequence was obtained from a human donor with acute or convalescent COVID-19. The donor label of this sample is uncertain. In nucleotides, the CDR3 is TGTGCCAGCAGCTTAGCCGGGGGGCTGGGTGGAGAGCAGTACTTC. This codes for CASSLAGGLGGEQYF.